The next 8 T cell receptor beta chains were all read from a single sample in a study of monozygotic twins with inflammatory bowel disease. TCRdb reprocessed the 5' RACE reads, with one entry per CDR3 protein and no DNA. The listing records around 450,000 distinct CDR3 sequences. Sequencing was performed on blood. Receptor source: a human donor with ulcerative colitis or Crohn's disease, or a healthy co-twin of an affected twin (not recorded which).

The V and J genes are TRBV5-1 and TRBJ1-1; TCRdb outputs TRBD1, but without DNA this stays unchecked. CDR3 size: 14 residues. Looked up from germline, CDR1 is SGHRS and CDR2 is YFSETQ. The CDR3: CASSYGGGNTEAFF.

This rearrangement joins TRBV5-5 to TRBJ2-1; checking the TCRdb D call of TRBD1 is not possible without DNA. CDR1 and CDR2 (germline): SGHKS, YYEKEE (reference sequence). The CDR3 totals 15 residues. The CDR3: CASSFFRVGNNEQFF.

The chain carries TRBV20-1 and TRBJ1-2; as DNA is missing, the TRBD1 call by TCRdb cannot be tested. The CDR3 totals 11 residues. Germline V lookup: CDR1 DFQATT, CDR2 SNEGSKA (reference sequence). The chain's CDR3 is CSARRDGRYTF.

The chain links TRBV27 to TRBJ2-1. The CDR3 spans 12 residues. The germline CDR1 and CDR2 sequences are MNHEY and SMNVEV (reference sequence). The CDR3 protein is CASSLPHNEQFF.

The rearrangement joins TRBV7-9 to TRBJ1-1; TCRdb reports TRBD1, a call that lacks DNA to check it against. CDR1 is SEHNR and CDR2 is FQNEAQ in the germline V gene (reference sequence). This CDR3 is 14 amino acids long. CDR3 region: CASSLVGDGHEAFF.

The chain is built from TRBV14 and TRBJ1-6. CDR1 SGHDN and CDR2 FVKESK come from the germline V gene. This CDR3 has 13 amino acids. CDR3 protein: CASSRQTGSPLHF.

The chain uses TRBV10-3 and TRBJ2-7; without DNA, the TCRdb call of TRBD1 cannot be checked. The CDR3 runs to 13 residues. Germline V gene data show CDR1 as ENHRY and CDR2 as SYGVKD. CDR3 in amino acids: CAISLTDTYEQYF.

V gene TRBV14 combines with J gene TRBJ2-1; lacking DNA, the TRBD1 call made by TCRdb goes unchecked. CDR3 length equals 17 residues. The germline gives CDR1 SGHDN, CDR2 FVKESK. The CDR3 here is CASSQLASGGAYNEQFF.